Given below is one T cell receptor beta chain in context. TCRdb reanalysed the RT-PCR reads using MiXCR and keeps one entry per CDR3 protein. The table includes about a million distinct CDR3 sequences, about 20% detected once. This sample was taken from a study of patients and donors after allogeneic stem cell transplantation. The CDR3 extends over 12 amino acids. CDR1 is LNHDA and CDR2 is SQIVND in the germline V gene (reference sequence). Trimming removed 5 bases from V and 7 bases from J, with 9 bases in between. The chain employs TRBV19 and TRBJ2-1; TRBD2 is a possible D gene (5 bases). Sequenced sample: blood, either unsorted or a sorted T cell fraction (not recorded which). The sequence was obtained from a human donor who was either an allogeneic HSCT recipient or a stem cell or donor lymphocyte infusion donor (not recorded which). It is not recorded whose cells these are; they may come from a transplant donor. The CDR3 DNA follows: TGTGCCAGTAGTCCACGGGAAAATGAGCAGTTCTTC. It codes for CASSPRENEQFF.